This T cell receptor beta chain originates from a study of blood T cell repertoires in COVID-19. Profiling relied on immunoSEQ multiplex PCR, and the TCRdb table lists in-frame clones only, not all of them. The table lists approximately 220,000 clones, about 80% of them singletons. The ends lost 2 bases at V and 6 bases at J; junction bases unmatched: 11. This CDR3 is built from 16 residues. The V gene's germline CDR1 is LGHNA and CDR2 YSLEER. This clone was detected ten times or more. The chain joins TRBV4-3 to TRBJ1-1; the match to TRBD1 covers 8 bases. The clonotype comes from a woman aged 40-49 years with acute COVID-19. Sequencing was carried out using PBMCs or T cells enriched from blood (not recorded which). Written as DNA, the CDR3 is TGCGCCAGCAGCCAACGGAGTCCAGGGGGCGTCCCTGAAGCTTTCTTT. Protein product: CASSQRSPGGVPEAFF.